This T cell receptor beta chain was obtained from a study of T-cell reconstitution after alpha-beta-depleted transplantation in children. This clonotype has ten or more counts. Unique molecular identifiers were used in preparing the TCRbeta library. MiXCR, applied by TCRdb to the PCR reads, yields one record per CDR3 protein. The data contain about 400,000 distinct CDR3 sequences, roughly 22% of them singletons. This CDR3 has 14 residues. Between the trimmed V and J ends, which lost 1 base and 3 bases, there was a span of 8 bases. This TCR was recovered from a human donor who donated a stem cell graft to a child with acute myeloid leukemia. The sample here was PBMCs from the stem cell graft donor, taken from the stem cell graft. J is TRBJ2-3 and V is TRBV12-3 or TRBV12-4; D gene unclear. CDR3 nucleotides: TGTGCCAGCAGTTTAGGGAGTCGGACAGATACGCAGTATTTT. Its protein product is CASSLGSRTDTQYF.